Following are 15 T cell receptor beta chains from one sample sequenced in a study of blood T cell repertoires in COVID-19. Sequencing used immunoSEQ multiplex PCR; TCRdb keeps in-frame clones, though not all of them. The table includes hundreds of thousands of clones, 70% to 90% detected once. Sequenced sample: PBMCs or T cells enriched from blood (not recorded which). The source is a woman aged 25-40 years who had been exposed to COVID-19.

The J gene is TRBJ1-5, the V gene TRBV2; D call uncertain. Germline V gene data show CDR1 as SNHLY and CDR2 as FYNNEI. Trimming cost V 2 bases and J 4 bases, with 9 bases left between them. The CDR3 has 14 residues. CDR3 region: CASSEREENQPQHF. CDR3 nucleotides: TGTGCCAGCAGTGAAAGGGAGGAAAATCAGCCCCAGCATTTT.

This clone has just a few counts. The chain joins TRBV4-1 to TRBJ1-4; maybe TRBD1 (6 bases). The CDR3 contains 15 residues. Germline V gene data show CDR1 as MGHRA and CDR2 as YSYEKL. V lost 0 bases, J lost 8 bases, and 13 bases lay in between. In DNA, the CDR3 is TGCGCCAGCAGCCAAGATTCGACAGGTCTCGAAAAACTGTTTTTT. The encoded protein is CASSQDSTGLEKLFF.

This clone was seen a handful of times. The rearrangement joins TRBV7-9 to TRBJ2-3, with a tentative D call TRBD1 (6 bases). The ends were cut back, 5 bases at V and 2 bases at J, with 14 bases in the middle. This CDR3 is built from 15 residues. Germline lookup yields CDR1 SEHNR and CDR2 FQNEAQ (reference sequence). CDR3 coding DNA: TGTGCCAGCAGCGGCGGACAGCCATACACAGATACGCAGTATTTT. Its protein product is CASSGGQPYTDTQYF.

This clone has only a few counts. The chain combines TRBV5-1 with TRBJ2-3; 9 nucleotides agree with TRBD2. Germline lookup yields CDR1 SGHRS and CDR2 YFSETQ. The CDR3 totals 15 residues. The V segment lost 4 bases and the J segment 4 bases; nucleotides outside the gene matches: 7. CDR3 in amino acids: CASSPASGAADTQYF. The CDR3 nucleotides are TGCGCCAGCAGCCCGGCTAGCGGGGCGGCAGATACGCAGTATTTT.

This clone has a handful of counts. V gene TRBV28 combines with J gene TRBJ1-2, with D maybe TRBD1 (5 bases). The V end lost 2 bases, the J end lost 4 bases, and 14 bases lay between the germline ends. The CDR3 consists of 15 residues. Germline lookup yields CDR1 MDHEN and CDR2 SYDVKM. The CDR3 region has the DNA TGTGCCAGCAGTTTACAAGGGGAATTGGGCTATGGCTACACCTTC. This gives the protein CASSLQGELGYGYTF.

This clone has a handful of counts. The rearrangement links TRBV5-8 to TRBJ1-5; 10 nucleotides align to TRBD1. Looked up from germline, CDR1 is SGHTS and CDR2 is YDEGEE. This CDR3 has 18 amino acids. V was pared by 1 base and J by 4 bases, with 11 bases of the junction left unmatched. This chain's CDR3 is CASSLIDRGHVRNQPQHF. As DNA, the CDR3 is TGTGCCAGCAGCTTGATCGACAGGGGGCACGTAAGGAATCAGCCCCAGCATTTT.

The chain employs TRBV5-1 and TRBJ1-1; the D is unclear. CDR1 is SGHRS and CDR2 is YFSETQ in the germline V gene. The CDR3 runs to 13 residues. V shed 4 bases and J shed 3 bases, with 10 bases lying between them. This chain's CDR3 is CASSTNLDTEAFF. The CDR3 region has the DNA TGCGCCAGCAGCACCAACCTAGACACTGAAGCTTTCTTT.

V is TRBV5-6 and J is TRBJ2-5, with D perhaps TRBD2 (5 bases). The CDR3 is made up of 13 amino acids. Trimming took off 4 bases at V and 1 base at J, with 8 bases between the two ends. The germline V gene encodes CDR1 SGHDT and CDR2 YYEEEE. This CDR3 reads CASSVSGQETQYF. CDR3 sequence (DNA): TGTGCCAGCAGCGTCAGCGGCCAAGAGACCCAGTACTTC.

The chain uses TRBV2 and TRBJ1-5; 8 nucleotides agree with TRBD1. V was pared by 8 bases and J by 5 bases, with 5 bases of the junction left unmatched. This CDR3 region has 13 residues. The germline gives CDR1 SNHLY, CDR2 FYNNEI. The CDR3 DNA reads TGTGCCAGCGGGCCACAGGGGGATCAGCCCCAGCATTTT. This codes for CASGPQGDQPQHF.

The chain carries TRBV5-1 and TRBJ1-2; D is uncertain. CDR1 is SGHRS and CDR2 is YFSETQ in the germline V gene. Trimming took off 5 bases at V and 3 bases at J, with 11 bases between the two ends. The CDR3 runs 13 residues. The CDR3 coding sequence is TGCGCCAGCAGGTGGGCAGGCGACTATGGCTACACCTTC. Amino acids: CASRWAGDYGYTF.

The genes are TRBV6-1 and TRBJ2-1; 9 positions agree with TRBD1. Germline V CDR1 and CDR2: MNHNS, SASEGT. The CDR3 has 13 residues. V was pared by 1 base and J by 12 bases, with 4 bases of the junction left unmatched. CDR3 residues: CASSEGTGVGQFF. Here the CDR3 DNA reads TGTGCCAGCAGTGAAGGGACAGGGGTGGGGCAGTTCTTC.

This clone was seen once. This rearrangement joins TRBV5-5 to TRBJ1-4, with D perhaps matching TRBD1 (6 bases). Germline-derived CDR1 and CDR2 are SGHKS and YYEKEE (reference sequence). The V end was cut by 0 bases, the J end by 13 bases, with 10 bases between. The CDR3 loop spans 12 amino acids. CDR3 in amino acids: CASSLAGEGLFF. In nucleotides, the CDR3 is TGTGCCAGCAGCTTGGCAGGGGAAGGACTGTTTTTT.

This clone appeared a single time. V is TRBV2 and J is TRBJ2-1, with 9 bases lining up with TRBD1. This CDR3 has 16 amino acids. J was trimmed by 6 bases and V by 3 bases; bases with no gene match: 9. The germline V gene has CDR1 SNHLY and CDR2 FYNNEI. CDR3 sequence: CASSEYPGQGGNEQFF. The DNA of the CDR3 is TGTGCCAGCAGTGAGTACCCGGGACAGGGCGGCAATGAGCAGTTCTTC.

The chain's CDR3 is CSVDRDYGYTF. CDR3 coding DNA: TGCAGCGTTGACAGGGATTATGGCTACACCTTC. The chain links TRBV29-1 to TRBJ1-2, with D tentatively TRBD1 (5 bases). Germline CDR1 SQVTM, CDR2 ANQGSEA. Between the trimmed V and J ends, which lost 3 bases and 5 bases, there was a span of 7 bases. This CDR3 is built from 11 residues.

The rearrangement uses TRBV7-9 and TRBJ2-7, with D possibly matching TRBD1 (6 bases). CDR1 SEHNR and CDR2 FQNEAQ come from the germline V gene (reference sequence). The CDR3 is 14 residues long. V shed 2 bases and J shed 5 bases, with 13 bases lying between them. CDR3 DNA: TGTGCCAGCAGCTTATCTACAGGGTTCGACGAGCAGTACTTC. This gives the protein CASSLSTGFDEQYF. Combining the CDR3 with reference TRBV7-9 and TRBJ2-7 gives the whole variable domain DTGVSQNPRHKITKRGQNVTFRCDPISEHNRLYWYRQTLGQGPEFLTYFQNEAQLEKSRLLSDRFSAERPKGSFSTLEIQRTEQGDSAMYLCASSLSTGFDEQYFGPGTRLTVT.